This T cell receptor (beta chain) was identified during a study of shared clonotypes between healthy human individuals. Study-level results: The rarefaction results pointed to incomplete sorted-subset sequencing despite large depth. Non-shared clonotypes were found to have lower generation probabilities than the clonotypes that were shared by all four of the sorted-subset donors. Clonotype sharing levels among donors were expected to vary with sequencing depth.

This clone has just a few counts. Its antigen is undetermined. The CDR3 consists of 14 residues. Trimming at V came to 7 bases and at J to 7 bases, leaving 10 bases not matched to a gene. Germline V gene lookup returns CDR1 LNHDA and CDR2 SQIVND (reference sequence). Libraries were prepared by immunoSEQ multiplex PCR; TCRdb keeps only in-frame clonotypes and omits some of them. The table shows some 2.1 million clones, with roughly 95% occurring only once. Naive CD8 populations comprised CD45RO-negative cells positively selected for CCR7, excluding terminally differentiated effector memory CD45RA+ cells.

Sequenced material: naive CD8+ T cells from PBMCs. The origin of this receptor is a young man in good health. Some clones in this sample may be carry-over from other donors' samples. The chain joins TRBV19 to TRBJ1-5, with 7 bases aligning to TRBD1. The CDR3 nucleotides read TGTGCCAGTACCCCAAGACAGGGTCTGCAGCCCCAGCATTTT. Amino acid sequence: CASTPRQGLQPQHF.